This TCR beta chain is from a study of molecular identifiers for immune sequencing clone quantification. Study-level results: In naive cells, under 1% of molecules belonged to clones above 20 RNA copies, against over 97% in effector cells.

TCRdb called the PCR reads again in MiXCR, with one record for every CDR3 protein. The sample carries about 68,000 distinct CDR3 sequences, less than 20% recorded once. This clonotype was seen repeatedly, ten times or more. The antigen remains undetermined. The receptor was isolated from a human donor in good health. Some libraries in this study had Jurkat cell RNA spiked in. Sequences were obtained from naive CD8+ T cells from blood, with Jurkat cell RNA spiked in. As to subset: FACS-sorted CD8+CD4-CCR7+CD45RA+ naive T cells.

Written as DNA, the CDR3 is TGTGCCAGCAGAAGAGCGGGAGTAGGGGGTGGAGATACGCAGTATTTT. This codes for CASRRAGVGGGDTQYF. The V and J genes are TRBV2 and TRBJ2-3; 8 positions agree with TRBD2. The V segment lost 6 bases and the J segment 5 bases; nucleotides outside the gene matches: 13. The germline gives CDR1 SNHLY, CDR2 FYNNEI. The CDR3 is 16 residues long. The full variable domain, its missing parts supplied by reference TRBV2 and TRBJ2-3, is EPEVTQTPSHQVTQMGQEVILRCVPISNHLYFYWYRQILGQKVEFLVSFYNNEISEKSEIFDDQFSVERPDGSNFTLKIRSTKLEDSAMYFCASRRAGVGGGDTQYFGPGTRLTVL.